One TCR beta chain is described in this entry. No antigen is known for it. These data come from a study of OX40 agonist ivuxolimab in advanced cancers. Study conclusions and caveats: In CD8+ T cells, expanded clones were on average more numerous than in CD4+.

Produced via immunoSEQ multiplex PCR; TCRdb's table is partial and in-frame only. The table lists approximately 86,000 clones, roughly 92% of them singletons, with around 1.1% in the top ten. This TCR came from an adult with an advanced solid tumor such as melanoma, head and neck, liver or kidney cancer. Sequenced material: CD4+ or CD8+ T cells sorted from blood, taken in a trial of the OX40 agonist ivuxolimab.

The CDR3 coding sequence is TGTGCCAGCAGCAAGCTAGCGGGAGGCTTTGGGGAGACCCAGTACTTC. Its translation: CASSKLAGGFGETQYF. The chain links TRBV21-1 to TRBJ2-5; the table names TRBD2, a call not compared with the DNA. TRBV21-1 is tagged as a pseudogene. CDR3 length: 16 residues.